This is a list of T cell receptor beta chains from one sample in a study of T cells after yellow fever vaccination. TCRdb passed the 5' RACE reads through MiXCR, listing each CDR3 protein once. The repertoire consists of roughly 310,000 distinct CDR3 sequences, with around 3.6% occurring once and the leading ten covering roughly a quarter. The sample was PBMCs, taken on the day of the yellow fever booster vaccination. The receptors derive from a young man who received the YFV17D yellow fever vaccine. Each CDR3 is given with its conserved first and last residue. D genes are given only for firm matches. Expanded clones get a size class; other rows say once, few or many, or leave the size out.

CDR3 protein	CDR3 DNA	V gene	J gene	D gene	clone size
CASSSPTVHEQFF	TGTGCCAGCAGCTCCCCTACGGTCCATGAGCAGTTCTTC	TRBV7-8	TRBJ2-1	NA	many
CASSLGGGHNTQYF	TGTGCCAGCAGCTTAGGGGGAGGCCACAACACCCAGTACTTC	TRBV7-2	TRBJ2-5	NA	many
CASLAGGDNEQFF	TGTGCCAGCCTAGCGGGGGGGGACAATGAGCAGTTCTTC	TRBV11-2	TRBJ2-1	TRBD2	many
CATSGTGDNEQFF	TGTGCCACCAGCGGAACAGGGGACAATGAGCAGTTCTTC	TRBV15	TRBJ2-1	TRBD1	many
CASSQGWTGKGDNEQFF	TGTGCCAGCAGCCAAGGGTGGACAGGAAAAGGAGACAATGAGCAGTTCTTC	TRBV4-2	TRBJ2-1	TRBD1	NA
CASSWATGEKLFF	TGTGCCAGCAGCTGGGCCACCGGAGAAAAACTGTTTTTT	TRBV7-2	TRBJ1-4	NA	NA
CASSWTGGGTRELFF	TGTGCCAGCAGCTGGACAGGGGGTGGGACCAGGGAGCTGTTTTTT	TRBV7-2	TRBJ2-2	TRBD1	NA
CASSDTDTQYF	TGTGCCAGCAGCGACACAGATACGCAGTATTTT	TRBV11-2	TRBJ2-3	NA	many
CASTTGGFYTDTQYF	TGCGCCAGCACGACAGGGGGCTTCTACACAGATACGCAGTATTTT	TRBV5-1	TRBJ2-3	TRBD1	many
CASSIGDWSEAFF	TGTGCCAGCAGCATCGGGGACTGGTCGGAAGCTTTCTTT	TRBV5-5	TRBJ1-1	NA	few